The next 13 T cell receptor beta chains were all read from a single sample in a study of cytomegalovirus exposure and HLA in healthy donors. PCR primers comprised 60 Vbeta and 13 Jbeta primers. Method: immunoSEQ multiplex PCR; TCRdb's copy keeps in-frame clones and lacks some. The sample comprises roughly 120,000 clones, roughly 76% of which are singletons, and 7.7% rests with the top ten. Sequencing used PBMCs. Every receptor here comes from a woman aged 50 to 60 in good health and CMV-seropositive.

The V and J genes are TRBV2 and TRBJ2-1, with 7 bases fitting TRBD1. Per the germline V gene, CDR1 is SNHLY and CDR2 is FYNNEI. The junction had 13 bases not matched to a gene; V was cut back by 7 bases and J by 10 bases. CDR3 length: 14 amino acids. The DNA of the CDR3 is TGTGCCAGCACCCCAGGGGGTATGGCCCGGGAGCAGTTCTTC. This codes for CASTPGGMAREQFF. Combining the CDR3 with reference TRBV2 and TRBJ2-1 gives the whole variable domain EPEVTQTPSHQVTQMGQEVILRCVPISNHLYFYWYRQILGQKVEFLVSFYNNEISEKSEIFDDQFSVERPDGSNFTLKIRSTKLEDSAMYFCASTPGGMAREQFFGPGTRLTVL.

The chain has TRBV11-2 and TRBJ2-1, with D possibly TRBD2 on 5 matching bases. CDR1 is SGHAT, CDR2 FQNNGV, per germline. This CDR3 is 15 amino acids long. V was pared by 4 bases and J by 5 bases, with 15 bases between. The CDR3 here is CASSSTGELNNEQFF. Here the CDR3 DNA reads TGTGCCAGCAGCTCCACCGGGGAGCTCAACAATGAGCAGTTCTTC.

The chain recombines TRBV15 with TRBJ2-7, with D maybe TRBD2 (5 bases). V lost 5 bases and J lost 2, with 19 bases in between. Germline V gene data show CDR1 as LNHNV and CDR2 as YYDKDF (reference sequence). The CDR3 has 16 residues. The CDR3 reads CATSSGQDSWTYEQYF. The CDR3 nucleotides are TGTGCCACCAGCTCTGGCCAGGACTCCTGGACCTACGAGCAGTACTTC. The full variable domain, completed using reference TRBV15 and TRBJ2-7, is DAMVIQNPRYQVTQFGKPVTLSCSQTLNHNVMYWYQQKSSQAPKLLFHYYDKDFNNEADTPDNFQSRRPNTSFCFLDIRSPGLGDTAMYLCATSSGQDSWTYEQYFGPGTRLTVT.

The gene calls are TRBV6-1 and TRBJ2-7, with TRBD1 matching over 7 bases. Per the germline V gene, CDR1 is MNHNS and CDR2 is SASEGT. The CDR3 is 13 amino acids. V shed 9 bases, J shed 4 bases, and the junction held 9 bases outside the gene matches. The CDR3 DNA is TGTGCCAGTGCAGACAGGGCCCCTTACGAGCAGTACTTC. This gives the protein CASADRAPYEQYF.

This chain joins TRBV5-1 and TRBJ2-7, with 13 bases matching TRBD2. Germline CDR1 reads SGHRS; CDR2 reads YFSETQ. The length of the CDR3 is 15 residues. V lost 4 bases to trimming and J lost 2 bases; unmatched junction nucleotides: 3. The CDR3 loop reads CASSPGLAGTYEQYF. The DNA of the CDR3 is TGCGCCAGCAGCCCGGGACTAGCGGGGACCTACGAGCAGTACTTC.

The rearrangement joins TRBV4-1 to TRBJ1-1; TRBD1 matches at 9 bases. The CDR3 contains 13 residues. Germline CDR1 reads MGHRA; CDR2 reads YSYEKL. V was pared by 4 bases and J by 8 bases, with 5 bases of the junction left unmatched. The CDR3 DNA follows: TGCGCCAGCAGCCGACAGGGGGGCCTAGAAGCTTTCTTT. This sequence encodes CASSRQGGLEAFF.

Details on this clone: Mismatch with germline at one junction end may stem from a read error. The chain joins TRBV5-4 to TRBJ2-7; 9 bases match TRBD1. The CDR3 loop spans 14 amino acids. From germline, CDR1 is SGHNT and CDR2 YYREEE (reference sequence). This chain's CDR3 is CASSLDRGSYEQYF. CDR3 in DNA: TGTGCCAGCAGTTTGGACAGGGGTAGCTACGAGCAGTACTTC.

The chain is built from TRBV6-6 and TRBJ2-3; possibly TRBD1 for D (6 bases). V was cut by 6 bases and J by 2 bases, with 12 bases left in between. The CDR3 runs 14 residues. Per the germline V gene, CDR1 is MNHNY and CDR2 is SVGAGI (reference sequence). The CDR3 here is CASSQTGSTDTQYF. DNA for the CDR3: TGTGCCAGCAGCCAGACAGGTTCCACAGATACGCAGTATTTT.

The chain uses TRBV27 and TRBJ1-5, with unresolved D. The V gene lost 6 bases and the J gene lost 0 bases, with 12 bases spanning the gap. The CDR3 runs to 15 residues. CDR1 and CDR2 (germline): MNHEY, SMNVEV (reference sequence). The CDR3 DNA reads TGTGCCAGCAGCAACAGCCTATATAGCAATCAGCCCCAGCATTTT. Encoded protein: CASSNSLYSNQPQHF.

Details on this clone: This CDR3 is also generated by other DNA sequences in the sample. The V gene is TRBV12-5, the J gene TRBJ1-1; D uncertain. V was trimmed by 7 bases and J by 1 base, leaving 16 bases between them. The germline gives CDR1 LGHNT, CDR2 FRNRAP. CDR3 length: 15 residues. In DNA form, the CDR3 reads TGTGCTAGTGCTGACGACCACGGAGGGAACACTGAAGCTTTCTTT. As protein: CASADDHGGNTEAFF.

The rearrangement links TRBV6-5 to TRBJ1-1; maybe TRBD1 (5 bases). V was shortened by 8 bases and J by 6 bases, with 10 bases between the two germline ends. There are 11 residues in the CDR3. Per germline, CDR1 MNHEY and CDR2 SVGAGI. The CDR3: CASGARSEAFF. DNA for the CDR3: TGTGCCAGCGGGGCCCGCTCTGAAGCTTTCTTT.

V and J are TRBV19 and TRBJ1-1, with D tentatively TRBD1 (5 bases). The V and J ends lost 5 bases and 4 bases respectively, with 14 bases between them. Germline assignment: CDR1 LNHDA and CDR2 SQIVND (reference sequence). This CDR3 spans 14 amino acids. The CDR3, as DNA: TGTGCCAGTAGTTTTCAGGGCAGTGGCACTGAAGCTTTCTTT. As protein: CASSFQGSGTEAFF.

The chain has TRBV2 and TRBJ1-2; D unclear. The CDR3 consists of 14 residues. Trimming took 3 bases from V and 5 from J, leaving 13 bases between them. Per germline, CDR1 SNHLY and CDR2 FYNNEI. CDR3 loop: CASSEEAGSYGYTF. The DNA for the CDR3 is TGTGCCAGCAGTGAGGAGGCAGGTTCATATGGCTACACCTTC. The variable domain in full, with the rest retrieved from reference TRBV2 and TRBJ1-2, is EPEVTQTPSHQVTQMGQEVILRCVPISNHLYFYWYRQILGQKVEFLVSFYNNEISEKSEIFDDQFSVERPDGSNFTLKIRSTKLEDSAMYFCASSEEAGSYGYTFGSGTRLTVV.